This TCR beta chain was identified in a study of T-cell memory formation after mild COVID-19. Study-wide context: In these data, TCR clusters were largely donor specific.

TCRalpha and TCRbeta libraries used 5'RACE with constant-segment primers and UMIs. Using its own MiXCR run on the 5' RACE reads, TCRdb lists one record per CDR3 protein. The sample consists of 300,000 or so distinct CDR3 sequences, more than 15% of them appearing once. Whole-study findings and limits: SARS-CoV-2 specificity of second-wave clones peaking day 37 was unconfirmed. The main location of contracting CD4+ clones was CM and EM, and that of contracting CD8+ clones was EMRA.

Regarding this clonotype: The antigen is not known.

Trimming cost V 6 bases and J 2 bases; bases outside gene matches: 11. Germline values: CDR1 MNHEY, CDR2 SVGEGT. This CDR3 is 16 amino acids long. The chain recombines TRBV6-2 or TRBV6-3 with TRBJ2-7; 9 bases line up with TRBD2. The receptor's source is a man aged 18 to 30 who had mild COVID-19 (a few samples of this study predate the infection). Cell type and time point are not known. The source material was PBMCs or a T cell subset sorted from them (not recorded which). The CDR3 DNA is TGTGCCAGCAGGAGTTTGGCGGGGGGGTCTACCTACGAGCAGTACTTC. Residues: CASRSLAGGSTYEQYF.